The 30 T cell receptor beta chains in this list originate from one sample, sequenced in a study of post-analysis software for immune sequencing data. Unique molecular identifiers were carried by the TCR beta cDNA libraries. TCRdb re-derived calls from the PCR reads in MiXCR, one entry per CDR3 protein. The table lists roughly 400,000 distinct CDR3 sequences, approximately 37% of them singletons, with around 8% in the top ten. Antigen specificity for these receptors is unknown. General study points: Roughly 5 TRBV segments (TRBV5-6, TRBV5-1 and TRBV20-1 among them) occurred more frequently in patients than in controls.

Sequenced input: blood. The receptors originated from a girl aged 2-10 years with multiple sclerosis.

The CDR3, as DNA: TGTGCCAGCTCACGGGAAACGGGAGGTTTGTACGAGCAGTACTTC. It is translated as CASSRETGGLYEQYF. V is TRBV18 and J is TRBJ2-5; 7 nucleotides match TRBD2. The J call may be wrong; the DNA end is better matched by TRBJ2-7. The CDR3 totals 15 residues. Germline CDR1 is KGHSH and CDR2 is LQKENI.

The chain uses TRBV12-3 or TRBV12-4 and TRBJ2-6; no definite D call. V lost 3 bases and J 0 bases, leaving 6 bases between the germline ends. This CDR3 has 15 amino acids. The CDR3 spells CASSFPASGANVLTF. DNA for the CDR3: TGTGCCAGCAGTTTTCCGGCCTCTGGGGCCAACGTCCTGACTTTC.

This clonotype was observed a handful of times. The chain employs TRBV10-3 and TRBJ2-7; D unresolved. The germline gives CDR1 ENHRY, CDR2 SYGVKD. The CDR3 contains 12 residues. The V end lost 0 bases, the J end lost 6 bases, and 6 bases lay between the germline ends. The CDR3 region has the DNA TGTGCCATCAGTGAGTCGATGGGCGAGCAGTACTTC. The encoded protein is CAISESMGEQYF.

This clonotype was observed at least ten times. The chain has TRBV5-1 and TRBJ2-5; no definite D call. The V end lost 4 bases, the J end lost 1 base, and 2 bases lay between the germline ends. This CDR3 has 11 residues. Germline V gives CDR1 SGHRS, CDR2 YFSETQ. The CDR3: CASSIQETQYF. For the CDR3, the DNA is TGCGCCAGCAGCATCCAAGAGACCCAGTACTTC.

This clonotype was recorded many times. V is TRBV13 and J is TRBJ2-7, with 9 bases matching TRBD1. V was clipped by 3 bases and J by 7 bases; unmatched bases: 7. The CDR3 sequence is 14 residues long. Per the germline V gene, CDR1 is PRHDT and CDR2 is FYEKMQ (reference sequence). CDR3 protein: CASSFRDREGEQYF. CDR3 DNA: TGTGCCAGCAGCTTCCGGGACAGGGAGGGGGAGCAGTACTTC.

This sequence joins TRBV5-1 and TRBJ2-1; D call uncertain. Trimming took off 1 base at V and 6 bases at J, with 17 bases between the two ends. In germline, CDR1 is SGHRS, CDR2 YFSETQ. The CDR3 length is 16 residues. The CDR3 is CASSLLRRQAVNEQFF. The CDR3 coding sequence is TGCGCCAGCAGCTTGCTAAGACGGCAGGCCGTCAATGAGCAGTTCTTC.

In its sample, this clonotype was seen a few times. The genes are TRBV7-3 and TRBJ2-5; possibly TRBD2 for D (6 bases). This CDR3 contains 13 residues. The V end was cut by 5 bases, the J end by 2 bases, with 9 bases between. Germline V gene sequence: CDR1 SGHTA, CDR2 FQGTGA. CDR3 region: CASSQGLQETQYF. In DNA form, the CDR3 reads TGTGCCAGCAGCCAAGGACTACAAGAGACCCAGTACTTC.

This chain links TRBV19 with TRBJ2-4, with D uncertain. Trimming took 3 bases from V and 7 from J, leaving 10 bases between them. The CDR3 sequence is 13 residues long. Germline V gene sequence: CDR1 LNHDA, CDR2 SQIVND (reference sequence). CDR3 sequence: CASSMAGRNIQYF. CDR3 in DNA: TGTGCCAGTAGTATGGCCGGTAGGAACATTCAGTACTTC.

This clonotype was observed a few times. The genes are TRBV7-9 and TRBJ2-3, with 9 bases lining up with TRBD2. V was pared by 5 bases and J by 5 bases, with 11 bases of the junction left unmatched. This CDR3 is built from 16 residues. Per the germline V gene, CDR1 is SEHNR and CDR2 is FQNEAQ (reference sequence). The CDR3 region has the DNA TGTGCCAGCAGCCCGACGGGGCTAGCGGGACGAGATACGCAGTATTTT. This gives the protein CASSPTGLAGRDTQYF.

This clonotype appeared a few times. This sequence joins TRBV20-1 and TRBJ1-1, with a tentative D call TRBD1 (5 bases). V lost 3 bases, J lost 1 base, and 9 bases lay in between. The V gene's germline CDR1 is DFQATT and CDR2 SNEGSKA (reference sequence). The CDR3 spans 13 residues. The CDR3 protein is CSARRGSNTEAFF. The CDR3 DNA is TGCAGTGCTAGGCGGGGGTCGAACACTGAAGCTTTCTTT.

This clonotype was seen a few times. The CDR3 protein is CSAHVTSKNIQYF. The CDR3 nucleotides read TGCAGTGCCCACGTGACTTCCAAAAACATTCAGTACTTC. The J gene is TRBJ2-4, the V gene TRBV20-1; the D is unclear. Germline V gives CDR1 DFQATT, CDR2 SNEGSKA (reference sequence). The CDR3 is made up of 13 amino acids. The germline V and J ends were trimmed by 6 bases and 2 bases, with 11 bases remaining between them.

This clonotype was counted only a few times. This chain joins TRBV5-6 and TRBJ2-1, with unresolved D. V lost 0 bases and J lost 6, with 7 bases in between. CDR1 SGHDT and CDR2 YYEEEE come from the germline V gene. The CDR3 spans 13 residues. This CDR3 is CASSLVGINEQFF. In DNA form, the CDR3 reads TGTGCCAGCAGCTTGGTGGGGATCAATGAGCAGTTCTTC.

CDR3 sequence reads: CASSLGGRGGRYEQYF. CDR3 DNA sequence: TGTGCCAGCAGCTTAGGAGGTCGGGGGGGCCGTTACGAGCAGTACTTC. This chain uses TRBV7-2 with TRBJ2-7; TRBD2 matches 8 bases. J lost 4 bases, V lost 1 base, and 9 bases had no gene match. CDR3 length equals 16 residues. Germline V CDR1 and CDR2: SGHTA, FQGNSA.

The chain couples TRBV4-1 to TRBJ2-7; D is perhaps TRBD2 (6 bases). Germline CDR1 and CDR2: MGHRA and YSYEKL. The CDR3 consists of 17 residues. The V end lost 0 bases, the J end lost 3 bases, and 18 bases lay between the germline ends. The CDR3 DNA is TGCGCCAGCAGCCAAGAAGGGCTAGCGAGAATATACTACGAGCAGTACTTC. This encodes CASSQEGLARIYYEQYF.

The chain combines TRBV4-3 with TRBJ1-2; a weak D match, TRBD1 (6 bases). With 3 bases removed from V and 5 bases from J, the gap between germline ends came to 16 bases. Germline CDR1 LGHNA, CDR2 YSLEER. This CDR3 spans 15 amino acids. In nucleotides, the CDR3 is TGCGCCAGCAGCCAGGAGGAACAGGGAGGGTATGGCTACACCTTC. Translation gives CASSQEEQGGYGYTF.

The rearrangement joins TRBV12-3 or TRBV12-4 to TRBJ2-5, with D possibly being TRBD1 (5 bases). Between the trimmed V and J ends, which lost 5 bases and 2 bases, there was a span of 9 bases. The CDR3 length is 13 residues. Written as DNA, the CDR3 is TGTGCCAGCAGTCGGACACAACAAGAGACCCAGTACTTC. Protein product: CASSRTQQETQYF.

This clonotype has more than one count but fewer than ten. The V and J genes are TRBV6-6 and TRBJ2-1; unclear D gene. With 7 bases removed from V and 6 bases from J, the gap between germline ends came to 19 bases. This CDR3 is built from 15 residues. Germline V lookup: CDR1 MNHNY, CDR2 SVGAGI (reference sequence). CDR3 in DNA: TGTGCCAGCACCCCAAGAGACATGCCACGCAATGAGCAGTTCTTC. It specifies CASTPRDMPRNEQFF.

The CDR3 bases are TGTGCCAGCAGCGTAACAGGGGCGGCCGGGGAGCTGTTTTTT. Translating gives CASSVTGAAGELFF. The chain has TRBV9 and TRBJ2-2; 7 bases agree with TRBD1. Germline V gives CDR1 SGDLS, CDR2 YYNGEE. V dropped 1 base and J dropped 6; count of bases not matched to a gene: 3. This CDR3 spans 14 amino acids.

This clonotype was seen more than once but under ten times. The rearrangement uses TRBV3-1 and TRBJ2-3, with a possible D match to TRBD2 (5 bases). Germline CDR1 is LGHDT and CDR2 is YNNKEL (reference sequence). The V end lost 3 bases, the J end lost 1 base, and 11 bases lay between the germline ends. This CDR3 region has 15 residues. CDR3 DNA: TGTGCCAGCAGCCAGTTACTAGACGGCACAGATACGCAGTATTTT. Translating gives CASSQLLDGTDTQYF.

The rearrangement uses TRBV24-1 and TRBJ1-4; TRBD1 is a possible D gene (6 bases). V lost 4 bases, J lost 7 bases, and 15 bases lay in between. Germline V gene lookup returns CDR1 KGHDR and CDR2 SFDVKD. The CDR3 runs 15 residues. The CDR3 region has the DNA TGTGCCACCAGTGACTCCGTACAGGGTTCTGAAAAACTGTTTTTT. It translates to CATSDSVQGSEKLFF.

The CDR3 protein is CASRTGTGTIYEQFF. In nucleotides, the CDR3 is TGTGCCAGCAGGACCGGGACAGGGACGATCTATGAGCAGTTCTTC. This chain joins TRBV7-2 and TRBJ2-1, with TRBD1 matching over 9 bases. The germline gives CDR1 SGHTA, CDR2 FQGNSA. The CDR3 covers 15 residues. With 6 bases clipped from V and 8 bases from J, the junction kept 11 bases outside the gene matches.

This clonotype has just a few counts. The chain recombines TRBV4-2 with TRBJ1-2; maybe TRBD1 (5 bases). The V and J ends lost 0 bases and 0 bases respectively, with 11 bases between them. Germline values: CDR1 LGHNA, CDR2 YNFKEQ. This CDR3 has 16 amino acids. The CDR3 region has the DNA TGTGCCAGCAGCCAAGAATGGGGACGGTCTAACTATGGCTACACCTTC. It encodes CASSQEWGRSNYGYTF.

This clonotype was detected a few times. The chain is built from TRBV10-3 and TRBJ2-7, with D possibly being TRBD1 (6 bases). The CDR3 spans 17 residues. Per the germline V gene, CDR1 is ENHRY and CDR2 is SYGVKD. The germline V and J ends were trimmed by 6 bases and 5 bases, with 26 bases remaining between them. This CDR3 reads CAISVLPSTGTIHEQYF. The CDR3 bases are TGTGCCATCAGCGTCCTGCCGTCCACCGGGACAATCCACGAGCAGTACTTC.

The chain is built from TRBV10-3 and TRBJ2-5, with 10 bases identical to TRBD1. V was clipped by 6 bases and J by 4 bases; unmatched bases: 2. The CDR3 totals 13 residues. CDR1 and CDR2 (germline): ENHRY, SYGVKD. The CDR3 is CAISRTGGETQYF. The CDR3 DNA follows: TGTGCCATCAGCCGGACAGGGGGAGAGACCCAGTACTTC.

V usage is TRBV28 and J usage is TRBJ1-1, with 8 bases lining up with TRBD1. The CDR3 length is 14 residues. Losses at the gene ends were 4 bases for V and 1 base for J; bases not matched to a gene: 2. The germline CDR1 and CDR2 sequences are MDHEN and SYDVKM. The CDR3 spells CASSSGTGNTEAFF. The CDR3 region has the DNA TGTGCCAGCAGTTCCGGGACAGGGAACACTGAAGCTTTCTTT.

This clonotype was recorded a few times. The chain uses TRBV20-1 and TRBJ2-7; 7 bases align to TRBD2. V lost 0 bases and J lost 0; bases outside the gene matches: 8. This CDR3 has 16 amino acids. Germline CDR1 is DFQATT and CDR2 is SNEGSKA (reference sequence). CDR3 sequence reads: CSARDLSGRNSYEQYF. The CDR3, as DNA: TGCAGTGCTAGAGATCTCTCCGGGAGGAACTCCTACGAGCAGTACTTC.

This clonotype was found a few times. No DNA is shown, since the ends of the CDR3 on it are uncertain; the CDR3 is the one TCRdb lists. CDR3 amino acids: CASSFGPGDQPQHF. V and J are TRBV11-2 and TRBJ1-5; the table assigns TRBD1, which was not confirmed against the DNA. 14 amino acids form the CDR3, both terminal residues included. CDR1 and CDR2 (germline): SGHAT, FQNNGV.

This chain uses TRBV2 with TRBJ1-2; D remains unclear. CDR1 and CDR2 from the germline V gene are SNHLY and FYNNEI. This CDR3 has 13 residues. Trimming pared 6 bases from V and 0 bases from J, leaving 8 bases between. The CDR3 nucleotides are TGTGCCAGCAGGGGAAAGTCTAACTATGGCTACACCTTC. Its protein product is CASRGKSNYGYTF.

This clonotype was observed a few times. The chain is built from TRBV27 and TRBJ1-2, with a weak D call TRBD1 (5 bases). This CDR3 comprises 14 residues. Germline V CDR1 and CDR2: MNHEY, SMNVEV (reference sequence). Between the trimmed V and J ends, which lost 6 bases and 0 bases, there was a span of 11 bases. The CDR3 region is CASSSRASNYGYTF. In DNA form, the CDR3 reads TGTGCCAGCAGCAGCAGGGCGTCTAACTATGGCTACACCTTC.

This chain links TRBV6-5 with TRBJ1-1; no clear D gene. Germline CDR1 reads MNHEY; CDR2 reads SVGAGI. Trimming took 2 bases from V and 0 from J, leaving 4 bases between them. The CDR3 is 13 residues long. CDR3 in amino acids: CASSYTVNTEAFF. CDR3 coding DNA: TGTGCCAGCAGTTACACGGTGAACACTGAAGCTTTCTTT.